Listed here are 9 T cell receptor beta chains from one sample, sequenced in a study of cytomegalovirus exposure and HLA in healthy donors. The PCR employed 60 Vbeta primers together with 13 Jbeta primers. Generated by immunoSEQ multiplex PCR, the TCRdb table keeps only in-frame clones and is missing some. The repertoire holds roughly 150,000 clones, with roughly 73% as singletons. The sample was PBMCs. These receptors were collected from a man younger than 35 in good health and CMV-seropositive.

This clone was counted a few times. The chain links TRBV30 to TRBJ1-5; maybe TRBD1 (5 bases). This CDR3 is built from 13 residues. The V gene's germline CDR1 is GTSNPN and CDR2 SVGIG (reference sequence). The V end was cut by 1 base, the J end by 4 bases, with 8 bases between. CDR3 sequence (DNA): TGTGCCTGGAGTGAGCAGGGAAATCAGCCCCAGCATTTT. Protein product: CAWSEQGNQPQHF.

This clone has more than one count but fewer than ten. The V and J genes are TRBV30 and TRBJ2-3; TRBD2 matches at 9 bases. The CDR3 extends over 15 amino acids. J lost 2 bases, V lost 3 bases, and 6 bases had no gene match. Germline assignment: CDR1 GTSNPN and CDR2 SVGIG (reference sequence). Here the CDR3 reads CAWRTSGFITDTQYF. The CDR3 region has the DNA TGTGCCTGGAGGACTAGCGGATTTATCACAGATACGCAGTATTTT.

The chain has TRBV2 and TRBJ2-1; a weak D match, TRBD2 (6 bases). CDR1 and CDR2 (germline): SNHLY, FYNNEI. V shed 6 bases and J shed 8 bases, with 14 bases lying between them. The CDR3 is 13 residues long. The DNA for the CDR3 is TGTGCCAGCAGGGCCTGGAGGGAGGATGAGCAGTTCTTC. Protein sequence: CASRAWREDEQFF.

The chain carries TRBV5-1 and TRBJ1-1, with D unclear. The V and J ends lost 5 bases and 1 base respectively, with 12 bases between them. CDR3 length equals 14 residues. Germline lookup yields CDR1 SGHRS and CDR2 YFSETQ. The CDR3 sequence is CASRDLRENTEAFF. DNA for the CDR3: TGCGCCAGCAGGGACCTGCGGGAGAACACTGAAGCTTTCTTT.

CDR3 region: CASSPIGGQGNEQYF. CDR3 DNA: TGTGCCAGCAGTCCTATTGGAGGACAGGGAAACGAGCAGTACTTC. The V and J genes are TRBV28 and TRBJ2-7, with 8 bases matching TRBD1. This CDR3 is built from 15 residues. V trimming: 5 bases; J trimming: 5 bases; junction bases outside the gene matches: 11. The germline CDR1 and CDR2 sequences are MDHEN and SYDVKM.

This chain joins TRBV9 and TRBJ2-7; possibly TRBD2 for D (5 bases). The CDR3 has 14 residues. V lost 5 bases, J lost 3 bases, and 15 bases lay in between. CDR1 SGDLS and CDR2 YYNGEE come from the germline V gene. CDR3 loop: CASSDNGLNYEQYF. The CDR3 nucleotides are TGTGCCAGCAGTGATAACGGACTGAACTACGAGCAGTACTTC.

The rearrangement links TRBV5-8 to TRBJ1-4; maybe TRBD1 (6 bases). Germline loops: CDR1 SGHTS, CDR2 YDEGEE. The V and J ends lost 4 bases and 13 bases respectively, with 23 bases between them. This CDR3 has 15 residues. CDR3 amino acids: CASSLGQLLSSGLFF. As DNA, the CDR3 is TGTGCCAGCAGCCTTGGACAGCTTCTCAGTTCGGGACTGTTTTTT.

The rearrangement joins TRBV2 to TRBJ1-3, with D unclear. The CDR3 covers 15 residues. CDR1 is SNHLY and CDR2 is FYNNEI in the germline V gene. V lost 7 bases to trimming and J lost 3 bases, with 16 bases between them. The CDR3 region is CASTSAVTHGNTIYF. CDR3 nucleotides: TGTGCCAGCACCTCCGCTGTCACACATGGAAACACCATATATTTT.

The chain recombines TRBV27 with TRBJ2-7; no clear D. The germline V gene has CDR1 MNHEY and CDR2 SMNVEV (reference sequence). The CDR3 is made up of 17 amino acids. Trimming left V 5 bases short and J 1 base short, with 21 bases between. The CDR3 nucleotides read TGTGCCAGCAGTGCCCGGGTCTACCCATCGTCTTCCTACGAGCAGTACTTC. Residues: CASSARVYPSSSYEQYF.